The 32 T cell receptor beta chains given below trace back to one sample, sequenced in a study of blood T cell repertoires in COVID-19. Assay: immunoSEQ multiplex PCR; the TCRdb copy retains only in-frame clones and omits some. The table shows 300,000 to 350,000 clones, with around 91% occurring only once. The sequenced sample was peripheral blood. The receptors here all came from a woman aged 18-29 years who had recovered from COVID-19.

This clone showed up just once. This chain uses TRBV4-3 with TRBJ2-1; TRBD2 agrees at 10 bases. The CDR3 runs to 15 residues. CDR1 and CDR2 from the germline V gene are LGHNA and YSLEER. J lost 6 bases, V lost 0 bases, and 2 bases had no gene match. The DNA for the CDR3 is TGCGCCAGCAGCCAAGACGGGACTAGCGTCAATGAGCAGTTCTTC. Amino acid sequence: CASSQDGTSVNEQFF.

V and J are TRBV5-6 and TRBJ2-1; D unclear. CDR1 is SGHDT and CDR2 is YYEEEE in the germline V gene. The CDR3 has 12 residues. V was clipped by 0 bases and J by 10 bases, with 8 bases between them. This CDR3 is CASSLGVEEQFF. CDR3 nucleotide sequence: TGTGCCAGCAGCTTGGGCGTAGAGGAGCAGTTCTTC.

The gene calls are TRBV15 and TRBJ2-7; the D gene is possibly TRBD2 (6 bases). Germline lookup yields CDR1 LNHNV and CDR2 YYDKDF (reference sequence). Between the trimmed V and J ends, which lost 4 bases and 2 bases, there was a span of 15 bases. The CDR3 covers 15 residues. The CDR3: CATSTWVRGTYEQYV. The CDR3 DNA sequence: TGTGCCACCAGCACCTGGGTACGGGGGACCTACGAGCAGTACGTC.

The V gene is TRBV13, the J gene TRBJ1-2; D perhaps matches TRBD1 (6 bases). V dropped 7 bases and J dropped 4 bases, with 13 bases sitting between them. The germline gives CDR1 PRHDT, CDR2 FYEKMQ (reference sequence). The CDR3 consists of 13 residues. CDR3 DNA sequence: TGTGCCAGCACCCGGGGGGGCTTCTATGGCTACACCTTC. Encoded protein: CASTRGGFYGYTF.

Details on this clone: This specimen includes other DNA sequences encoding the same CDR3. The V and J genes are TRBV30 and TRBJ1-5; a possible D gene is TRBD1 (5 bases). CDR3 length equals 13 residues. Trimming removed 0 bases at V and 5 bases at J, with 8 bases between. CDR1 is GTSNPN, CDR2 SVGIG, per germline (reference sequence). CDR3 DNA: TGTGCCTGGAGTGTACGGGGGTATCAGCCCCAGCATTTT. Amino acids: CAWSVRGYQPQHF.

The chain couples TRBV6-2 or TRBV6-3 to TRBJ1-5, with 7 bases aligning to TRBD1. V shed 5 bases, J shed 4 bases, and the junction held 5 bases outside the gene matches. CDR3 size: 14 residues. Germline V gene data show CDR1 as MNHEY and CDR2 as SVGEGT. As DNA, the CDR3 is TGTGCCAGCAGTAGGGGACAGCGAAATCAGCCCCAGCATTTT. Its protein is CASSRGQRNQPQHF.

The V and J genes are TRBV5-1 and TRBJ2-1; 15 bases line up with TRBD2. The CDR3 has 18 residues. Germline assignment: CDR1 SGHRS and CDR2 YFSETQ. V dropped 3 bases and J dropped 4; count of bases not matched to a gene: 8. DNA for the CDR3: TGCGCCAGCAGCTCCGGACTAGCGGGAGGGAGAAGATACAATGAGCAGTTCTTC. The encoded protein is CASSSGLAGGRRYNEQFF.

This chain uses TRBV9 with TRBJ1-1, with TRBD1 as a possible D gene (6 bases). The germline V and J ends were trimmed by 0 bases and 2 bases, with 14 bases remaining between them. The CDR3 totals 16 residues. Germline CDR1 is SGDLS and CDR2 is YYNGEE. The CDR3 DNA is TGTGCCAGCAGCGTAGGCATGACAGGCCTTAACACTGAAGCTTTCTTT. Protein sequence: CASSVGMTGLNTEAFF.

This chain links TRBV6-2 or TRBV6-3 with TRBJ1-5; TRBD1 agrees at 10 bases. CDR3 length equals 16 residues. V shed 1 base, J shed 5 bases, and the junction held 5 bases outside the gene matches. The V gene's germline CDR1 is MNHEY and CDR2 SVGEGT. The chain's CDR3 is CASSYLWDRGYQPQHF. The DNA of the CDR3 is TGTGCCAGCAGTTACTTATGGGACAGGGGATATCAGCCCCAGCATTTT.

V usage is TRBV2 and J usage is TRBJ1-1; 10 positions match TRBD1. Unmatched junction bases numbered 2, after V lost 6 bases and J lost 1 base. The germline V gene encodes CDR1 SNHLY and CDR2 FYNNEI. This CDR3 has 14 amino acids. CDR3: CASRTGGGNTEAFF. CDR3 in DNA: TGTGCCAGCAGGACAGGGGGCGGGAACACTGAAGCTTTCTTT. Looking up the rest from reference TRBV2 and TRBJ1-1 gives the full variable domain: EPEVTQTPSHQVTQMGQEVILRCVPISNHLYFYWYRQILGQKVEFLVSFYNNEISEKSEIFDDQFSVERPDGSNFTLKIRSTKLEDSAMYFCASRTGGGNTEAFFGQGTRLTVV.

The chain's CDR3 is CASSWGLAGVNHNEQFF. The CDR3 DNA sequence: TGTGCCAGTAGCTGGGGGCTAGCGGGAGTTAACCACAATGAGCAGTTCTTC. V gene TRBV19 combines with J gene TRBJ2-1; TRBD2 agrees at 10 bases. The germline V gene encodes CDR1 LNHDA and CDR2 SQIVND (reference sequence). Unmatched junction bases numbered 13, after V lost 6 bases and J lost 5 bases. The CDR3 spans 17 residues.

The chain combines TRBV19 with TRBJ2-1; 9 bases are a match to TRBD2. This CDR3 has 18 amino acids. The V segment lost 5 bases and the J segment 8 bases; nucleotides outside the gene matches: 19. Germline V gives CDR1 LNHDA, CDR2 SQIVND (reference sequence). DNA of the CDR3: TGTGCCAGTAGTTCCCGCCCCGCGGGAGGGCCGGTTCCCGATGAGCAGTTCTTC. It is translated as CASSSRPAGGPVPDEQFF. The full variable domain, with the rest looked up from reference TRBV19 and TRBJ2-1, is DGGITQSPKYLFRKEGQNVTLSCEQNLNHDAMYWYRQDPGQGLRLIYYSQIVNDFQKGDIAEGYSVSREKKESFPLTVTSAQKNPTAFYLCASSSRPAGGPVPDEQFFGPGTRLTVL.

The chain's CDR3 is CASSARTGMSETQYF. The CDR3 DNA sequence: TGTGCCAGCAGCGCGCGGACAGGGATGTCGGAGACCCAGTACTTC. This chain connects TRBV9 to TRBJ2-5; 8 bases map to TRBD1. Germline V lookup: CDR1 SGDLS, CDR2 YYNGEE. The CDR3 length is 15 residues. V trimming: 3 bases; J trimming: 5 bases; junction bases outside the gene matches: 9.

The genes are TRBV3-1 (or the pseudogene TRBV3-2) and TRBJ2-1, with a tentative D call TRBD1 (6 bases). Trimming removed 1 base at V and 4 bases at J, with 20 bases between. In germline, CDR1 is LGHDT, CDR2 YNNKEL (reference sequence). CDR3 length: 18 residues. CDR3 sequence reads: CASSQAETGTFLYNEQFF. The CDR3 bases are TGTGCCAGCAGCCAAGCGGAAACAGGGACATTCCTGTACAATGAGCAGTTCTTC.

CDR3 sequence reads: CASSQDLAGGPRSVNIQYF. The CDR3 DNA is TGTGCCAGCAGCCAAGATCTAGCGGGAGGGCCAAGATCAGTAAACATTCAGTACTTC. The chain joins TRBV3-1 (or the pseudogene TRBV3-2) to TRBJ2-4; TRBD2 aligns across 12 bases. With V trimmed by 0 bases and J by 6 bases, 12 bases remained unmatched. Per germline, CDR1 LGHDT and CDR2 YNNKEL (reference sequence). The CDR3 is made up of 19 amino acids.

A single count supports this clone. The CDR3 DNA reads TGTGCCAGCTCGCCTAACCGCAGGGTCACTGAAGCTTTCTTT. This encodes CASSPNRRVTEAFF. The J gene is TRBJ1-1, the V gene TRBV18; maybe TRBD1 (5 bases). Germline V gene data show CDR1 as KGHSH and CDR2 as LQKENI. This CDR3 is 14 amino acids long. Trimming stripped 6 bases from V and 4 bases from J, with 15 bases between.

The V call is TRBV6-5, the J call TRBJ1-5, with D hard to call. The V end lost 0 bases, the J end lost 7 bases, and 13 bases lay between the germline ends. CDR3 size: 15 residues. From germline, CDR1 is MNHEY and CDR2 SVGAGI. Here the CDR3 DNA reads TGTGCCAGCAGTTACTCGAGGGCGGCGGGGCAGCCCCAGCATTTT. Its translation: CASSYSRAAGQPQHF.

This chain links TRBV27 with TRBJ2-1; TRBD2 aligns across 13 bases. V trimming: 6 bases; J trimming: 0 bases; junction bases outside the gene matches: 11. The CDR3 runs to 19 residues. Germline V gene data show CDR1 as MNHEY and CDR2 as SMNVEV (reference sequence). The CDR3 protein is CASRKRLAGGPSSYNEQFF. CDR3 DNA sequence: TGTGCCAGCAGAAAAAGACTAGCGGGAGGCCCCAGCTCCTACAATGAGCAGTTCTTC.

V and J are TRBV11-2 and TRBJ2-1, with 14 bases fitting TRBD2. This CDR3 has 18 residues. V trimming: 5 bases; J trimming: 3 bases; junction bases outside the gene matches: 9. Germline V gene sequence: CDR1 SGHAT, CDR2 FQNNGV. CDR3 bases: TGTGCCAGCAGCCCGGGACTAGCGGGAGAACTACTCTACAATGAGCAGTTCTTC. Its translation: CASSPGLAGELLYNEQFF. Drawing the rest from reference TRBV11-2 and TRBJ2-1, the complete variable domain is EAGVAQSPRYKIIEKRQSVAFWCNPISGHATLYWYQQILGQGPKLLIQFQNNGVVDDSQLPKDRFSAERLKGVDSTLKIQPAKLEDSAVYLCASSPGLAGELLYNEQFFGPGTRLTVL.

The rearrangement joins TRBV11-2 to TRBJ2-4; D uncertain. There are 16 residues in the CDR3. CDR1 is SGHAT and CDR2 is FQNNGV in the germline V gene. V gave up 3 bases and J gave up 0 bases, with 12 bases separating them. CDR3 nucleotide sequence: TGTGCCAGCAGCTTGAGAGGTACTACAGCCAAAAACATTCAGTACTTC. Protein sequence: CASSLRGTTAKNIQYF.

The chain uses TRBV19 and TRBJ2-1; TRBD2 agrees at 7 bases. The germline V gene has CDR1 LNHDA and CDR2 SQIVND (reference sequence). Unmatched junction bases numbered 2, after V lost 3 bases and J lost 3 bases. The CDR3 extends over 14 amino acids. The CDR3 sequence is CASSMTSFYNEQFF. DNA for the CDR3: TGTGCCAGTAGTATGACTAGCTTCTACAATGAGCAGTTCTTC.

V and J are TRBV6-5 and TRBJ2-1; 8 positions agree with TRBD1. Trimming at V came to 8 bases and at J to 12 bases, leaving 18 bases not matched to a gene. CDR3 size: 15 residues. Germline CDR1 MNHEY, CDR2 SVGAGI. The CDR3 DNA sequence: TGTGCCAGCGGCAGACTAGGACAGGGCCCAGTCGGGCAGTTCTTC. Translating it yields CASGRLGQGPVGQFF.

The CDR3: CASRRKDRGNTEAFF. The CDR3 DNA sequence: TGTGCCAGCAGAAGAAAGGACAGGGGAAACACTGAAGCTTTCTTT. This chain links TRBV6-6 with TRBJ1-1, with 9 nucleotides matching TRBD1. The CDR3 totals 15 residues. Germline CDR1 MNHNY, CDR2 SVGAGI (reference sequence). V lost 6 bases, J lost 2 bases, and 7 bases stayed unmatched.

V gene TRBV16 combines with J gene TRBJ1-1, with D hard to call. CDR1 is KGHSY, CDR2 FQNENV, per germline. Deletions cut 2 bases from V and 6 bases from J, with 4 bases between. This CDR3 has 11 amino acids. The CDR3 is CASSQVAEAFF. The CDR3 region has the DNA TGTGCCAGCAGCCAAGTCGCTGAAGCTTTCTTT.

The chain carries TRBV25-1 and TRBJ1-5; 7 nucleotides line up with TRBD1. The trim removed 2 bases at V and 7 bases at J, leaving 5 bases unmatched. The CDR3 loop spans 14 amino acids. Germline V lookup: CDR1 MGHDK, CDR2 SYGVNS. DNA for the CDR3: TGTGCCAGCAGTGAAGTAGGGGGCGCCCAGCCCCAGCATTTT. Residues: CASSEVGGAQPQHF.

This clone was recorded once. The chain combines TRBV7-2 with TRBJ2-6, with 12 bases aligning to TRBD1. Germline values: CDR1 SGHTA, CDR2 FQGNSA. J gave up 2 bases and V 3 bases, and 2 bases lay outside the gene matches. The CDR3 sequence is 17 residues long. The CDR3 sequence: CASSLGQGAAGANVLTF. As DNA, the CDR3 is TGTGCCAGCAGCTTGGGACAGGGGGCGGCTGGGGCCAACGTCCTGACTTTC.

Note on this clone: No DNA is shown, since the ends of the CDR3 on it are uncertain; the CDR3 is the one TCRdb lists. This sequence joins TRBV21-1 and TRBJ2-7; the table's D call, TRBD2, was not checked against the DNA. TRBV21-1 corresponds to a pseudogene. The CDR3 is 19 residues long, counting both termini. Here the CDR3 reads CASKWGRGITRRLPFEQYV.

This clone appeared once. The chain carries TRBV19 and TRBJ1-5; 7 bases are shared with TRBD1. CDR3 length: 15 residues. With 3 bases clipped from V and 3 bases from J, the junction kept 5 bases outside the gene matches. CDR1 is LNHDA, CDR2 SQIVND, per germline (reference sequence). The CDR3 here is CASSIVTGVNQPQHF. DNA for the CDR3: TGTGCCAGTAGTATCGTAACAGGGGTCAATCAGCCCCAGCATTTT. The full variable domain, completed using reference TRBV19 and TRBJ1-5, is DGGITQSPKYLFRKEGQNVTLSCEQNLNHDAMYWYRQDPGQGLRLIYYSQIVNDFQKGDIAEGYSVSREKKESFPLTVTSAQKNPTAFYLCASSIVTGVNQPQHFGDGTRLSIL.

This chain uses TRBV7-9 with TRBJ1-4, with D possibly being TRBD1 (5 bases). V dropped 1 base and J dropped 6 bases, with 12 bases sitting between them. CDR1 is SEHNR, CDR2 FQNEAQ, per germline (reference sequence). The CDR3 consists of 15 residues. CDR3 in DNA: TGTGCCAGCAGCTTAGTTGCGGGGGTAGATGAAAAACTGTTTTTT. This translates into CASSLVAGVDEKLFF.

The chain links TRBV30 to TRBJ1-1; the D gene is possibly TRBD1 (5 bases). Germline assignment: CDR1 GTSNPN and CDR2 SVGIG (reference sequence). The CDR3 consists of 13 residues. With 2 bases removed from V and 4 bases from J, the gap between germline ends came to 11 bases. The DNA for the CDR3 is TGTGCCTGGAGTCCAGGGTTAGGCACTGAAGCTTTCTTT. Translation gives CAWSPGLGTEAFF.

Concerning this clone: Within the sample, other DNA sequences also encode this same CDR3. The gene calls are TRBV7-2 and TRBJ1-1; 8 nucleotides align to TRBD1. The V and J ends lost 1 base and 1 base, in that order; junction bases with no gene match: 2. Germline lookup yields CDR1 SGHTA and CDR2 FQGNSA. This CDR3 comprises 15 residues. The CDR3 bases are TGTGCCAGCAGCTTAGGAGACAGGGGGAACACTGAAGCTTTCTTT. Translation: CASSLGDRGNTEAFF. Based on the CDR3 plus reference TRBV7-2 and TRBJ1-1, the full variable domain is GAGVSQSPSNKVTEKGKDVELRCDPISGHTALYWYRQSLGQGLEFLIYFQGNSAPDKSGLPSDRFSAERTGGSVSTLTIQRTQQEDSAVYLCASSLGDRGNTEAFFGQGTRLTVV.

The chain employs TRBV2 and TRBJ2-7, with 13 bases aligning to TRBD2. The junction had 7 bases not matched to a gene; V was cut back by 4 bases and J by 7 bases. Per germline, CDR1 SNHLY and CDR2 FYNNEI. The CDR3 covers 15 residues. CDR3 sequence: CASSARLAGGKEQYV. CDR3 bases: TGTGCCAGCAGTGCCAGACTAGCGGGAGGTAAAGAGCAGTACGTC.